Listed here are 26 T cell receptor beta chains from one sample, sequenced in a study of CD8 T cells in Susac syndrome. The RNA input was roughly 0.45 to 1 ug, and it was reverse transcribed with random hexamers. MiXCR, applied by TCRdb to the immunoSEQ multiplex PCR reads, yields one record per CDR3 protein. The sample lists 100,000 to 150,000 distinct CDR3 sequences; 85% to 95% were seen once. The sample taken for sequencing was CD4+ T cells from PBMCs. The origin of the receptors is a human donor with multiple sclerosis.

This CDR3 reads CASSQSVENNQPQHF. The CDR3 DNA sequence: TGCGCCAGCAGCCAGAGTGTGGAAAACAATCAGCCCCAGCATTTT. This sequence joins TRBV4-1 and TRBJ1-5; D uncertain. The ends were cut back, 3 bases at V and 3 bases at J, with 12 bases in the middle. This CDR3 has 15 amino acids. Germline assignment: CDR1 MGHRA and CDR2 YSYEKL.

The gene calls are TRBV12-3 or TRBV12-4 and TRBJ1-1, with D uncertain. V was clipped by 3 bases and J by 9 bases, with 11 bases between them. This CDR3 contains 12 residues. The CDR3 DNA reads TGTGCCAGCAGTTTTACCAGGCTGCAAGCTTTCTTT. It specifies CASSFTRLQAFF.

This rearrangement joins TRBV3-1 to TRBJ1-1; 7 bases agree with TRBD1. This CDR3 is 13 amino acids long. Germline loops: CDR1 LGHDT, CDR2 YNNKEL (reference sequence). V lost 4 bases to trimming and J lost 11 bases; unmatched junction nucleotides: 10. Written as DNA, the CDR3 is TGTGCCAGCAGCCCTGATGCGGGGACAGCTGCTTTCTTT. Its protein is CASSPDAGTAAFF.

The rearrangement uses TRBV20-1 and TRBJ1-2; D unresolved. The V and J ends lost 6 bases and 6 bases respectively, with 17 bases between them. The CDR3 is 13 amino acids. Germline V gene data show CDR1 as DFQATT and CDR2 as SNEGSKA (reference sequence). The CDR3 nucleotides read TGCAGTGCCCCACGCCCCACGGTGGATGGCTACACCTTC. Amino acid sequence: CSAPRPTVDGYTF.

Written as DNA, the CDR3 is TGCAGCTCCGAGGCGACTAGCGGGGGCGAGCAGTACTTC. It encodes CSSEATSGGEQYF. The V gene is TRBV29-1, the J gene TRBJ2-7; 12 bases are a match to TRBD2. From germline, CDR1 is SQVTM and CDR2 ANQGSEA. V lost 8 bases, J lost 6 bases, and 8 bases stayed unmatched. This CDR3 comprises 13 residues.

V usage is TRBV2 and J usage is TRBJ1-5, with D possibly matching TRBD1 (5 bases). Per the germline V gene, CDR1 is SNHLY and CDR2 is FYNNEI. V lost 2 bases to trimming and J lost 6 bases, with 5 bases between them. The CDR3 is made up of 12 amino acids. The CDR3 sequence: CASSERGQPQHF. The CDR3 bases are TGTGCCAGCAGTGAAAGGGGTCAGCCCCAGCATTTT.

This chain links TRBV19 with TRBJ2-6; D uncertain. CDR3 length: 17 amino acids. The V and J ends lost 0 bases and 2 bases respectively, with 11 bases between them. From germline, CDR1 is LNHDA and CDR2 SQIVND (reference sequence). The chain's CDR3 is CASSIDRGFAGANVLTF. In DNA, the CDR3 is TGTGCCAGTAGTATAGATCGAGGTTTCGCTGGGGCCAACGTCCTGACTTTC.

The chain is built from TRBV12-3 or TRBV12-4 and TRBJ2-2, with D perhaps matching TRBD1 or TRBD2 (5 bases each). V lost 6 bases and J 6 bases, leaving 17 bases between the germline ends. The CDR3 spans 15 residues. DNA of the CDR3: TGTGCCAGCAGCCAAACCGGGACGCCGGCCGGGGAGCTGTTTTTT. It yields the protein CASSQTGTPAGELFF.

This sequence joins TRBV7-9 and TRBJ1-5; D might be TRBD1 (5 bases). Per germline, CDR1 SEHNR and CDR2 FQNEAQ (reference sequence). The CDR3 totals 14 residues. Trimming took off 3 bases at V and 5 bases at J, with 11 bases between the two ends. The CDR3 loop reads CASSFAGPDQPQHF. CDR3 nucleotides: TGTGCCAGCAGCTTCGCGGGGCCGGATCAGCCCCAGCATTTT.

J is TRBJ1-2 and V is TRBV6-1, with TRBD1 identical over 8 bases. The germline CDR1 and CDR2 sequences are MNHNS and SASEGT. The V and J ends lost 5 bases and 8 bases, in that order; junction bases with no gene match: 13. CDR3 length equals 15 residues. CDR3 protein: CASSKLDREFQGYTF. In nucleotides, the CDR3 is TGTGCCAGCAGTAAATTGGACAGGGAGTTTCAGGGCTACACCTTC.

The chain employs TRBV30 and TRBJ2-2; TRBD2 matches 14 bases. Germline V lookup: CDR1 GTSNPN, CDR2 SVGIG (reference sequence). The CDR3 runs to 19 residues. V gave up 1 base and J gave up 3 bases; unmatched junction bases: 10. The DNA of the CDR3 is TGTGCCTGGAGTGGACCCATGACTAGCGGGGGGGTTTACACCGGGGAGCTGTTTTTT. Its protein is CAWSGPMTSGGVYTGELFF.

V gene TRBV25-1 combines with J gene TRBJ2-7; a weak D match, TRBD1 (6 bases). This CDR3 has 13 residues. V was shortened by 4 bases and J by 5 bases, with 12 bases between the two germline ends. Per germline, CDR1 MGHDK and CDR2 SYGVNS. CDR3 loop: CASSVSGADEQYF. The CDR3 nucleotides are TGTGCCAGCAGTGTATCAGGGGCTGACGAGCAGTACTTC.

The J gene is TRBJ1-5, the V gene TRBV7-2, with a weak D call TRBD1 (6 bases). Per germline, CDR1 SGHTA and CDR2 FQGNSA. The V gene lost 5 bases and the J gene lost 7 bases, with 15 bases spanning the gap. CDR3 length: 14 residues. The CDR3: CASSQGLGGQPQHF. CDR3 in DNA: TGTGCCAGCAGCCAGGGGCTGGGGGGCCAGCCCCAGCATTTT. The full variable domain, completed using reference TRBV7-2 and TRBJ1-5, is GAGVSQSPSNKVTEKGKDVELRCDPISGHTALYWYRQSLGQGLEFLIYFQGNSAPDKSGLPSDRFSAERTGGSVSTLTIQRTQQEDSAVYLCASSQGLGGQPQHFGDGTRLSIL.

CDR3 in DNA: TGCGCCAGCAGCCAAGCTCTTATTGACCCCTGGTACGAGCAGTACTTC. Translated, it gives CASSQALIDPWYEQYF. The J gene is TRBJ2-7, the V gene TRBV4-1; unclear D gene. This CDR3 comprises 16 residues. Trimming removed 1 base at V and 4 bases at J, with 17 bases between. The germline gives CDR1 MGHRA, CDR2 YSYEKL.

V gene TRBV18 combines with J gene TRBJ1-4; D gene ambiguous. Trimming cost V 0 bases and J 6 bases, with 11 bases left between them. The CDR3 has 15 residues. Germline loops: CDR1 KGHSH, CDR2 LQKENI. The CDR3 region is CASSPPMRQYEKLFF. The CDR3 nucleotides are TGTGCCAGCTCACCACCGATGCGTCAGTATGAAAAACTGTTTTTT.

This clonotype was seen a handful of times. This chain uses TRBV6-1 with TRBJ1-2; D uncertain. Trimming stripped 3 bases from V and 0 bases from J, with 11 bases between. Germline lookup yields CDR1 MNHNS and CDR2 SASEGT. The CDR3 is made up of 15 amino acids. CDR3 residues: CASSDRWEANYGYTF. The CDR3 DNA is TGTGCCAGCAGTGATCGCTGGGAAGCTAACTATGGCTACACCTTC.

This chain joins TRBV5-1 and TRBJ2-6; TRBD1 might be the D (6 bases). The V and J ends lost 0 bases and 3 bases respectively, with 16 bases between them. This CDR3 has 18 residues. In germline, CDR1 is SGHRS, CDR2 YFSETQ. The CDR3 coding sequence is TGCGCCAGCAGCTTGGCCCCAGGGGAATTTAGTGGGGCCAACGTCCTGACTTTC. Amino acids: CASSLAPGEFSGANVLTF.

The gene calls are TRBV2 and TRBJ1-1, with D possibly matching TRBD1 (5 bases). The CDR3 is made up of 14 amino acids. The germline gives CDR1 SNHLY, CDR2 FYNNEI. Trimming cost V 6 bases and J 0 bases, with 11 bases left between them. The CDR3 protein is CASRHRGMNTEAFF. CDR3 nucleotide sequence: TGTGCCAGCAGGCACCGGGGCATGAACACTGAAGCTTTCTTT.

On this clonotype: The junction departs from the called germline gene at one end, perhaps through a read error. This sequence joins TRBV18 and TRBJ1-1, with a possible D match to TRBD1 (5 bases). CDR1 and CDR2 from the germline V gene are KGHSH and LQKENI. The CDR3 has 14 amino acids. This CDR3 reads CASSPPGLPEEAFF. CDR3 bases: TGTGCCAGCTCACCGCCGGGACTCCCCGAGGAGGCTTTTTTT. Full variable domain (outside the CDR3, taken from reference TRBV18 and TRBJ1-1): NAGVMQNPRHLVRRRGQEARLRCSPMKGHSHVYWYRQLPEEGLKFMVYLQKENIIDESGMPKERFSAEFPKEGPSILRIQQVVRGDSAAYFCASSPPGLPEEAFFGQGTRLTVV.

This clonotype was recorded once. The V and J genes are TRBV5-1 and TRBJ1-2, with a weak D call TRBD1 (5 bases). The CDR3 covers 15 residues. Germline V gene data show CDR1 as SGHRS and CDR2 as YFSETQ. Trimming took 3 bases from V and 4 from J, leaving 16 bases between them. The CDR3 nucleotides read TGCGCCAGCAGCTCCCGGGGGAGGGAACCCTATGGCTACACCTTC. The encoded protein is CASSSRGREPYGYTF. Full variable domain (outside the CDR3, taken from reference TRBV5-1 and TRBJ1-2): KAGVTQTPRYLIKTRGQQVTLSCSPISGHRSVSWYQQTPGQGLQFLFEYFSETQRNKGNFPGRFSGRQFSNSRSEMNVSTLELGDSALYLCASSSRGREPYGYTFGSGTRLTVV.

V and J are TRBV5-6 and TRBJ1-4; D is ambiguous. Trimming shortened V by 4 bases and J by 3 bases, and 13 bases separated the two germline ends. The CDR3 is 15 residues long. Germline loops: CDR1 SGHDT, CDR2 YYEEEE. CDR3 in DNA: TGTGCCAGCAGCCCCGCCTCGGAGCCTAATGAAAAACTGTTTTTT. Translation: CASSPASEPNEKLFF.

This chain joins TRBV15 and TRBJ1-1, with D possibly being TRBD1 (5 bases). V shed 5 bases and J shed 1 base, with 8 bases lying between them. The length of the CDR3 is 13 residues. The V gene's germline CDR1 is LNHNV and CDR2 YYDKDF (reference sequence). The CDR3 region is CATSVQENTEAFF. CDR3 nucleotides: TGTGCCACCAGCGTACAGGAGAACACTGAAGCTTTCTTT. The entire variable domain, with the rest obtained from reference TRBV15 and TRBJ1-1, is as follows: DAMVIQNPRYQVTQFGKPVTLSCSQTLNHNVMYWYQQKSSQAPKLLFHYYDKDFNNEADTPDNFQSRRPNTSFCFLDIRSPGLGDTAMYLCATSVQENTEAFFGQGTRLTVV.

The gene calls are TRBV6-2 or TRBV6-3 and TRBJ2-7; the match to TRBD2 covers 13 bases. Per the germline V gene, CDR1 is MNHEY and CDR2 is SVGEGT. This CDR3 spans 16 amino acids. The V and J ends lost 4 bases and 0 bases, in that order; junction bases with no gene match: 3. Here the CDR3 DNA reads TGTGCCAGCAGTTCGGGACTAGCGGGGAGCTCCTACGAGCAGTACTTC. It encodes CASSSGLAGSSYEQYF.

The chain carries TRBV3-1 and TRBJ2-1; maybe TRBD2 (6 bases). Germline loops: CDR1 LGHDT, CDR2 YNNKEL (reference sequence). The V and J ends lost 4 bases and 6 bases respectively, with 16 bases between them. The CDR3 is 15 residues long. The CDR3 bases are TGTGCCAGCAGCCCGGGGGTAGCCGGGGGCAATGAGCAGTTCTTC. Encoded protein: CASSPGVAGGNEQFF.

The chain couples TRBV5-4 to TRBJ2-7; 7 bases match TRBD1. The ends lost 5 bases at V and 3 bases at J; junction bases unmatched: 8. The CDR3 has 14 amino acids. Germline V lookup: CDR1 SGHNT, CDR2 YYREEE (reference sequence). The CDR3 DNA reads TGTGCCAGCAGGCCAGGGACAGAAGGCTACGAGCAGTACTTC. This encodes CASRPGTEGYEQYF.

The J gene is TRBJ2-2, the V gene TRBV6-6, with TRBD1 matching 8 bases. Germline values: CDR1 MNHNY, CDR2 SVGAGI (reference sequence). The trim removed 2 bases at V and 5 bases at J, leaving 7 bases unmatched. The CDR3 sequence is 16 residues long. CDR3 DNA sequence: TGTGCCAGCAGTTACCCAGACAGGGGAAAGACCGGGGAGCTGTTTTTT. Protein product: CASSYPDRGKTGELFF.